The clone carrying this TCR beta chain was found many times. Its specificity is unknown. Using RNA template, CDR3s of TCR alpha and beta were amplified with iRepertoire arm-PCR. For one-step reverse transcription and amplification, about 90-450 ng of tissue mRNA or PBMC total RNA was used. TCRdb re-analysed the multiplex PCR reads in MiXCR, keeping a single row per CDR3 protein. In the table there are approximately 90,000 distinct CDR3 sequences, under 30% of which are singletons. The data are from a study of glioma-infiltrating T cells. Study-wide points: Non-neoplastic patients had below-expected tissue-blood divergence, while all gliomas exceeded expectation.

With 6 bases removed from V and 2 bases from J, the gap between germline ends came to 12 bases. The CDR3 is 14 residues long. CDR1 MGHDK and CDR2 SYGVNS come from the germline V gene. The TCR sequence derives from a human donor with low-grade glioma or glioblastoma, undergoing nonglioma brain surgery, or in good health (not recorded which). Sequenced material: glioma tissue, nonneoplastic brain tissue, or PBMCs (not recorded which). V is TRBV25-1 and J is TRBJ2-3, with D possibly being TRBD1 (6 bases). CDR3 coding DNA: TGTGCCAGCAGGGATTGGGGGCCCACAGATACGCAGTATTTT. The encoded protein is CASRDWGPTDTQYF. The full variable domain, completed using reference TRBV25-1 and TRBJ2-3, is EADIYQTPRYLVIGTGKKITLECSQTMGHDKMYWYQQDPGMELHLIHYSYGVNSTEKGDLSSESTVSRIRTEHFPLTLESARPSHTSQYLCASRDWGPTDTQYFGPGTRLTVL.